The 14 T cell receptor beta chains in this list originate from one sample, sequenced in a study of cytomegalovirus exposure and HLA in healthy donors. PCR primers comprised 60 Vbeta and 13 Jbeta primers. Sequencing used immunoSEQ multiplex PCR; TCRdb keeps in-frame clones, though not all of them. Of roughly 150,000 clones in the sample, 70% to 85% were seen once. Sequencing was done on a sample of PBMCs. The source is a woman between 50 and 59 years old in good health and CMV-seropositive.

The rearrangement links TRBV28 to TRBJ2-7; D is possibly TRBD1 (6 bases). CDR1 and CDR2 (germline): MDHEN, SYDVKM. CDR3 length: 12 amino acids. The V end was cut by 6 bases, the J end by 4 bases, with 10 bases between. The CDR3 region has the DNA TGTGCCAGCAGCTTACAGGGATACGAGCAGTACTTC. Translating gives CASSLQGYEQYF. The full variable domain, completed using reference TRBV28 and TRBJ2-7, is DVKVTQSSRYLVKRTGEKVFLECVQDMDHENMFWYRQDPGLGLRLIYFSYDVKMKEKGDIPEGYSVSREKKERFSLILESASTNQTSMYLCASSLQGYEQYFGPGTRLTVT.

This chain connects TRBV27 to TRBJ1-2; D not resolved. This CDR3 spans 11 amino acids. The germline V and J ends were trimmed by 6 bases and 0 bases, with 2 bases remaining between them. CDR1 is MNHEY and CDR2 is SMNVEV in the germline V gene (reference sequence). The CDR3 sequence is CASSSNYGYTF. DNA for the CDR3: TGTGCCAGCAGCTCTAACTATGGCTACACCTTC.

J is TRBJ1-2 and V is TRBV10-3; TRBD1 matches at 7 bases. Germline V gene sequence: CDR1 ENHRY, CDR2 SYGVKD. The CDR3 consists of 13 residues. The V gene end was trimmed by 4 bases and the J gene end by 4 bases; junction bases not matched to a gene: 3. CDR3 loop: CAISVDRTYGYTF. CDR3 coding DNA: TGTGCCATCAGTGTGGACAGGACCTATGGCTACACCTTC.

The chain combines TRBV10-2 with TRBJ2-1, with TRBD1 matching over 7 bases. The V gene end was trimmed by 8 bases and the J gene end by 0 bases; junction bases not matched to a gene: 7. The germline CDR1 and CDR2 sequences are WSHSY and SAAADI. This CDR3 comprises 15 residues. The CDR3: CASRRDSSSYNEQFF. The CDR3 nucleotides are TGCGCCAGCCGACGGGACAGTTCCTCCTACAATGAGCAGTTCTTC.

This clone appeared a few times. The genes are TRBV9 and TRBJ2-2; 8 nucleotides agree with TRBD2. In germline, CDR1 is SGDLS, CDR2 YYNGEE. V was clipped by 7 bases and J by 0 bases; unmatched bases: 2. CDR3 length: 14 amino acids. CDR3 bases: TGTGCCAGCGACGGGGGGGCGAACACCGGGGAGCTGTTTTTT. It yields the protein CASDGGANTGELFF.

This chain connects TRBV6-4 to TRBJ1-1, with D hard to call. The germline V gene encodes CDR1 MRHNA and CDR2 SNTAGT. Between the trimmed V and J ends, which lost 6 bases and 0 bases, there was a span of 14 bases. This CDR3 contains 15 residues. As DNA, the CDR3 is TGTGCCAGCAGCCGGGAACCTGGACTGAACACTGAAGCTTTCTTT. This codes for CASSREPGLNTEAFF.

The chain is built from TRBV28 and TRBJ2-2, with unresolved D. The CDR3 loop spans 14 amino acids. From germline, CDR1 is MDHEN and CDR2 SYDVKM. V lost 9 bases, J lost 2 bases, and 13 bases lay in between. The CDR3, as DNA: TGTGCCAGTTCTAGGTCCAGAAACACCGGGGAGCTGTTTTTT. It encodes CASSRSRNTGELFF. Supplemented by reference TRBV28 and TRBJ2-2, the full variable domain reads DVKVTQSSRYLVKRTGEKVFLECVQDMDHENMFWYRQDPGLGLRLIYFSYDVKMKEKGDIPEGYSVSREKKERFSLILESASTNQTSMYLCASSRSRNTGELFFGEGSRLTVL.

The rearrangement uses TRBV27 and TRBJ1-2; weak D call: TRBD1 (5 bases). Germline CDR1 MNHEY, CDR2 SMNVEV (reference sequence). The V gene lost 10 bases and the J gene lost 4 bases, with 13 bases spanning the gap. The CDR3 is 12 residues long. CDR3 bases: TGTGCCACCTCCGGGGGGAGCTATGGCTACACCTTC. Protein product: CATSGGSYGYTF.

V is TRBV5-8 and J is TRBJ2-7; D might be TRBD2 (6 bases). This CDR3 has 15 amino acids. The V end was cut by 6 bases, the J end by 2 bases, with 18 bases between. Per germline, CDR1 SGHTS and CDR2 YDEGEE. The CDR3 nucleotides read TGTGCCAGCAATCTACCGGGGAGGTCGGCCTACGAGCAGTACTTC. It translates to CASNLPGRSAYEQYF.

This clone was detected only a few times. The V gene is TRBV6-5, the J gene TRBJ2-1, with 7 bases fitting TRBD2. The CDR3 contains 16 residues. CDR1 and CDR2 (germline): MNHEY, SVGAGI. V lost 1 base, J lost 0 bases, and 3 bases stayed unmatched. In DNA form, the CDR3 reads TGTGCCAGCAGTTACTTGGGGGGGGGCTCCTACAATGAGCAGTTCTTC. Translation gives CASSYLGGGSYNEQFF.

The J gene is TRBJ2-3, the V gene TRBV5-4, with TRBD1 matching 8 bases. Trimming at V came to 0 bases and at J to 4 bases, leaving 7 bases not matched to a gene. Germline CDR1 SGHNT, CDR2 YYREEE (reference sequence). CDR3 length equals 16 residues. The CDR3: CASSLGVRGRSDTQYF. CDR3 bases: TGTGCCAGCAGCTTGGGAGTCAGGGGGCGTTCAGATACGCAGTATTTT.

The chain couples TRBV11-2 to TRBJ1-6; 7 bases line up with TRBD1. The germline V gene has CDR1 SGHAT and CDR2 FQNNGV. Trimming took 3 bases from V and 0 from J; bases not matched to a gene: 5. The CDR3 totals 17 residues. The CDR3 here is CASSLGQQSSYNSPLHF. The DNA for the CDR3 is TGTGCCAGCAGCTTGGGACAGCAGAGCTCCTATAATTCACCCCTCCACTTT.

The chain links TRBV27 to TRBJ1-5; D not certain. This CDR3 is 14 amino acids long. V lost 8 bases, J lost 3 bases, and 14 bases lay in between. Germline V gene sequence: CDR1 MNHEY, CDR2 SMNVEV (reference sequence). The CDR3 loop reads CASARSGSNQPQHF. CDR3 coding DNA: TGTGCCAGCGCCCGCTCAGGTTCCAATCAGCCCCAGCATTTT.

The CDR3 here is CASSQDTSRGPPLHF. The CDR3 DNA follows: TGTGCCAGCAGCCAAGATACGAGCCGGGGTCCACCCCTCCACTTT. V usage is TRBV14 and J usage is TRBJ1-6, with D uncertain. Germline CDR1 is SGHDN and CDR2 is FVKESK. V lost 0 bases to trimming and J lost 11 bases, with 14 bases between them. The CDR3 is 15 amino acids.